This T cell receptor (beta chain) was profiled in a study of CD8 T cells in ankylosing spondylitis. Overall study results and limits: Matched synovial fluid from ankylosing spondylitis patients was reported to be enriched for disease-linked clones. Apparently characteristic of ankylosing spondylitis blood was a TCR beta motif (about 8 highly homologous variants).

Between the trimmed V and J ends, which lost 1 base and 8 bases, there was a span of 15 bases. There are 15 residues in the CDR3. The V gene's germline CDR1 is SGHRS and CDR2 YFSETQ. For this clonotype: Its antigen is not known.

5'-RACE, quantitative and with molecular barcodes, yielded the TCR beta libraries. TCRdb re-analysed the 5' RACE reads in MiXCR, keeping a single row per CDR3 protein. Among about 800,000 distinct CDR3 sequences, 12% were seen once, and the ten largest hold approximately 0.46%. Sequencing was done on a sample of blood, either unsorted or a sorted T cell fraction (not recorded which). The chain recombines TRBV5-1 with TRBJ1-4; no definite D call. The TCR comes from a male donor with ankylosing spondylitis. CDR3 region: CASSLREPHPEKLFF. The CDR3 DNA reads TGCGCCAGCAGCTTGAGGGAACCCCACCCAGAAAAACTGTTTTTT.